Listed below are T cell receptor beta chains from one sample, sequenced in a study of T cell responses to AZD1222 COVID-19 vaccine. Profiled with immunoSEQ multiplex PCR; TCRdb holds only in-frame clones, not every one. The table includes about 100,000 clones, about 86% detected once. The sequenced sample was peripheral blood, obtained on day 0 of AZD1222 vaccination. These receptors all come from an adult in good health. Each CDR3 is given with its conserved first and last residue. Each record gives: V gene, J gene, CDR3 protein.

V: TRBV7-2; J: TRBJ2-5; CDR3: CASSLIRPYQETQYF
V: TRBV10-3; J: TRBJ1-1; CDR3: CAIGTGVENTEAFF
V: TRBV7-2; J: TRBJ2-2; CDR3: CASSLVLGGTNTGELFF
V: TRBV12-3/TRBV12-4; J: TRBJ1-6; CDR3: CASTKTGNSPLHF
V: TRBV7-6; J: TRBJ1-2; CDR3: CASSGANYGYTF
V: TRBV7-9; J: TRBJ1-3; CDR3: CASSSEGRSGNTIYF
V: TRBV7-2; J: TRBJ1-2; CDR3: CASSLDPPGTGHGYTF
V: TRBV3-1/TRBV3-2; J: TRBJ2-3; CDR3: CASSHPGGDTQYF
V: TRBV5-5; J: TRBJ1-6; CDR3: CASSLTAERSSPLHF
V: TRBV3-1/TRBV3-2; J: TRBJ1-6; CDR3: CASSQEGQGWESPLHF
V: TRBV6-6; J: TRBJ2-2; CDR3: CASSYEAGKNTGELFF
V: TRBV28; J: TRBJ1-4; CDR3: CAIRAGGRWEKLFF
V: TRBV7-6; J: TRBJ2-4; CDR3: CASSPSGGEGSKNIQYF
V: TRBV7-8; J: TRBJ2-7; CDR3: CASSVSGGAYEQYF
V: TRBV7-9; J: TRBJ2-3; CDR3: CASSPHGGEGDTQYF
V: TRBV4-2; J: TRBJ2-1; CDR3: CASSQPGQYEEQFF
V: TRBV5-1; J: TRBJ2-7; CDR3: CASSLYSSYEQYF
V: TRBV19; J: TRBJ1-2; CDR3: CASSMGGDNYGYTF
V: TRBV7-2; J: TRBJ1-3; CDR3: CASSFSTGHSGTRGNTIYF
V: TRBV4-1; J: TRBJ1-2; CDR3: CASSQADRDGYGYTF
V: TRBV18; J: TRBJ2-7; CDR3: CASSPNSDEQYF